The next 11 T cell receptor beta chains were all read from a single sample in a study of cytomegalovirus exposure and HLA in healthy donors. This table comes from immunoSEQ multiplex PCR, and its TCRdb copy is limited to in-frame clones, with some not included. The profile shows some 69,000 clones, over 95% of them singletons. The sample comprised PBMCs. The receptor source for this set is a young woman in good health and CMV-seropositive.

The chain recombines TRBV19 with TRBJ2-7; D is unresolved. The CDR3 extends over 15 amino acids. Germline V CDR1 and CDR2: LNHDA, SQIVND (reference sequence). Trimming took off 1 base at V and 3 bases at J, with 13 bases between the two ends. The CDR3 DNA reads TGTGCCAGTAGTATAGGGGCCGTCCGTATCTACGAGCAGTACTTC. As protein: CASSIGAVRIYEQYF.

This clone showed up just once. The CDR3: CAWSGTAYSTDTQYF. The CDR3 DNA is TGTGCCTGGAGTGGGACAGCCTATAGCACAGATACGCAGTATTTT. V and J are TRBV30 and TRBJ2-3, with D perhaps TRBD1 (6 bases). The CDR3 is 15 amino acids. V lost 1 base, J lost 0 bases, and 11 bases lay in between. Per the germline V gene, CDR1 is GTSNPN and CDR2 is SVGIG (reference sequence).

The chain employs TRBV7-8 and TRBJ1-4; TRBD1 is a possible D gene (6 bases). The CDR3 has 14 amino acids. Trimming left V 6 bases short and J 10 bases short, with 18 bases between. Germline V gene data show CDR1 as SGHVS and CDR2 as FQNEAQ. CDR3 sequence (DNA): TGTGCCAGCAGTTCTACCACAGGGCCGGGAAAACTGTTTTTT. This translates into CASSSTTGPGKLFF.

This chain uses TRBV5-4 with TRBJ1-4; no reliable D call. Germline assignment: CDR1 SGHNT and CDR2 YYREEE (reference sequence). This CDR3 has 15 residues. The V and J ends lost 4 bases and 5 bases respectively, with 15 bases between them. The CDR3 loop reads CASSVDQDLNEKLFF. CDR3 bases: TGTGCCAGCAGCGTAGACCAGGACTTAAATGAAAAACTGTTTTTT.

The chain employs TRBV19 and TRBJ2-7, with 15 positions matching TRBD2. V trimming: 5 bases; J trimming: 3 bases; junction bases outside the gene matches: 11. Germline CDR1 LNHDA, CDR2 SQIVND (reference sequence). The CDR3 is 18 amino acids. Here the CDR3 reads CASSPLRTSGRAFYEQYF. In nucleotides, the CDR3 is TGTGCCAGTAGTCCCCTAAGGACTAGCGGGAGGGCCTTCTACGAGCAGTACTTC.

The chain joins TRBV5-1 to TRBJ2-7, with D perhaps TRBD2 (7 bases). CDR1 is SGHRS, CDR2 YFSETQ, per germline. Trimming stripped 4 bases from V and 2 bases from J, with 13 bases between. The CDR3 loop spans 14 amino acids. DNA for the CDR3: TGCGCCAGCAGCCCAAGGGGGGGTGCCTACGAGCAGTACTTC. It specifies CASSPRGGAYEQYF. Looking up the rest from reference TRBV5-1 and TRBJ2-7 gives the full variable domain: KAGVTQTPRYLIKTRGQQVTLSCSPISGHRSVSWYQQTPGQGLQFLFEYFSETQRNKGNFPGRFSGRQFSNSRSEMNVSTLELGDSALYLCASSPRGGAYEQYFGPGTRLTVT.

V gene TRBV11-2 combines with J gene TRBJ2-1; D possibly corresponds to TRBD2 (6 bases). The CDR3 sequence is 15 residues long. The ends were cut back, 3 bases at V and 6 bases at J, with 15 bases in the middle. Germline CDR1 SGHAT, CDR2 FQNNGV. The CDR3, as DNA: TGTGCCAGCAGCTTCGCCCCCCTGCGGGGCAATGAGCAGTTCTTC. Translation gives CASSFAPLRGNEQFF.

The V gene is TRBV27, the J gene TRBJ2-2; TRBD1 is a possible D gene (6 bases). V was clipped by 6 bases and J by 7 bases, with 15 bases between them. CDR1 and CDR2 (germline): MNHEY, SMNVEV (reference sequence). The CDR3 runs to 14 residues. The CDR3 DNA is TGTGCCAGCAGAGACGCAGGGGCGGTCGGGGAGCTGTTTTTT. Amino acid sequence: CASRDAGAVGELFF.

V is TRBV30 and J is TRBJ1-1; D remains unclear. Trimming stripped 2 bases from V and 0 bases from J, with 7 bases between. The CDR3 has 13 residues. The V gene's germline CDR1 is GTSNPN and CDR2 SVGIG (reference sequence). The CDR3 coding sequence is TGTGCCTGGAGTCTACTTCTGAACACTGAAGCTTTCTTT. Its translation is CAWSLLLNTEAFF.

V gene TRBV5-1 combines with J gene TRBJ2-5; 7 nucleotides align to TRBD2. The junction had 15 bases not matched to a gene; V was cut back by 5 bases and J by 5 bases. CDR1 SGHRS and CDR2 YFSETQ come from the germline V gene. The CDR3 consists of 16 residues. CDR3 DNA sequence: TGCGCCAGCAGGGCGGCGGGAGTTAACGGGGGGGAGACCCAGTACTTC. Encoded protein: CASRAAGVNGGETQYF.

The CDR3 loop reads CASSQTATRWELDEQYF. Written as DNA, the CDR3 is TGTGCCAGCAGCCAGACTGCGACCCGGTGGGAGCTCGACGAGCAGTACTTC. This chain links TRBV14 with TRBJ2-7, with D possibly matching TRBD2 (5 bases). Trimming left V 3 bases short and J 5 bases short, with 23 bases between. Germline CDR1 is SGHDN and CDR2 is FVKESK. This CDR3 spans 17 amino acids.